This T cell receptor (beta chain) comes out of a study of T-cell memory formation after mild COVID-19. For the study at large: Clusters were largely donor specific. Regarding the study as a whole: There was a balanced CD4/CD8 profile in clones contracting day 15 to 85, and later expanders leaned CD4+. In pre-infection memory, a portion of responding clones appeared, which suggested that cross-reactive memory joined. Largely, contracting CD4+ clones fell within CM and EM, and contracting CD8+ clones within EMRA.

TCRdb itself ran the 5' RACE reads through MiXCR, one entry per CDR3 protein. The sample has about 620,000 distinct CDR3 sequences; roughly 18% are singletons. The CDR3 covers 17 residues. Germline V lookup: CDR1 MGHRA, CDR2 YSYEKL. Between the trimmed V and J ends, which lost 5 bases and 7 bases, there was a span of 26 bases. About this clonotype: Its target is not known.

Sequencing input: PBMCs or a T cell subset sorted from them (not recorded which). This clonotype was obtained from an adult woman who had mild COVID-19 (a few samples of this study predate the infection). Cell type and time point are not known. The chain joins TRBV4-1 to TRBJ1-2; D is undetermined. CDR3 coding DNA: TGCGCCAGCAGCGTAAGAGAAGGGCCCGGGGAGATTAGTGGCTACACCTTC. It yields the protein CASSVREGPGEISGYTF.